The TCR beta chain described here comes from a study of blood T cell repertoires in COVID-19. Across the whole study: Sites across the United States, Italy and Spain contributed samples from acute and convalescent COVID-19. The cDNA or gDNA used as material had been derived from T cells, B-cell-depleted T cells, or PBMCs.

As processed by the authors: Reference gene primer amplification in the assay estimated nucleated cell counts. Libraries were prepared by immunoSEQ multiplex PCR; TCRdb keeps only in-frame clonotypes and omits some of them. The DNA gave D and trimming, while V, J and clone size come from that table. The repertoire holds under 150,000 clones, 70% to 90% seen once, with over 6.5% in the top ten. Germline V gene lookup returns CDR1 MNHEY and CDR2 SVGAGI. Trimming took 7 bases from V and 4 from J, leaving 17 bases between them. The CDR3 is 14 residues long. What was sequenced was peripheral blood. The receptor comes from an older woman who had recovered from COVID-19. The chain is built from TRBV6-5 and TRBJ2-7; the D gene is possibly TRBD2 (6 bases). CDR3 loop: CASNLGGTPYEQYF. CDR3 nucleotide sequence: TGTGCCAGCAACTTGGGGGGTACCCCTTACGAGCAGTACTTC.